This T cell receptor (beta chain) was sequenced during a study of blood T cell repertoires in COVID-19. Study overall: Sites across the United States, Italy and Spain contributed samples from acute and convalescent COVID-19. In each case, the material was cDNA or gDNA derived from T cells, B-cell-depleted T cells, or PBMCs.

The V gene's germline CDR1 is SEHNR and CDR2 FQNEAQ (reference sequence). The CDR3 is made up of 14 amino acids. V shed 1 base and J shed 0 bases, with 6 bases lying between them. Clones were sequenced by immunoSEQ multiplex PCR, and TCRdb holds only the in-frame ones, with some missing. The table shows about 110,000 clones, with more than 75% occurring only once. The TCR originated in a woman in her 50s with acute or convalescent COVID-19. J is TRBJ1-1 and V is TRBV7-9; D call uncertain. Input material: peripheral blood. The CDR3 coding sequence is TGTGCCAGCAGCTTAGAACAAATGAACACTGAAGCTTTCTTT. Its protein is CASSLEQMNTEAFF.